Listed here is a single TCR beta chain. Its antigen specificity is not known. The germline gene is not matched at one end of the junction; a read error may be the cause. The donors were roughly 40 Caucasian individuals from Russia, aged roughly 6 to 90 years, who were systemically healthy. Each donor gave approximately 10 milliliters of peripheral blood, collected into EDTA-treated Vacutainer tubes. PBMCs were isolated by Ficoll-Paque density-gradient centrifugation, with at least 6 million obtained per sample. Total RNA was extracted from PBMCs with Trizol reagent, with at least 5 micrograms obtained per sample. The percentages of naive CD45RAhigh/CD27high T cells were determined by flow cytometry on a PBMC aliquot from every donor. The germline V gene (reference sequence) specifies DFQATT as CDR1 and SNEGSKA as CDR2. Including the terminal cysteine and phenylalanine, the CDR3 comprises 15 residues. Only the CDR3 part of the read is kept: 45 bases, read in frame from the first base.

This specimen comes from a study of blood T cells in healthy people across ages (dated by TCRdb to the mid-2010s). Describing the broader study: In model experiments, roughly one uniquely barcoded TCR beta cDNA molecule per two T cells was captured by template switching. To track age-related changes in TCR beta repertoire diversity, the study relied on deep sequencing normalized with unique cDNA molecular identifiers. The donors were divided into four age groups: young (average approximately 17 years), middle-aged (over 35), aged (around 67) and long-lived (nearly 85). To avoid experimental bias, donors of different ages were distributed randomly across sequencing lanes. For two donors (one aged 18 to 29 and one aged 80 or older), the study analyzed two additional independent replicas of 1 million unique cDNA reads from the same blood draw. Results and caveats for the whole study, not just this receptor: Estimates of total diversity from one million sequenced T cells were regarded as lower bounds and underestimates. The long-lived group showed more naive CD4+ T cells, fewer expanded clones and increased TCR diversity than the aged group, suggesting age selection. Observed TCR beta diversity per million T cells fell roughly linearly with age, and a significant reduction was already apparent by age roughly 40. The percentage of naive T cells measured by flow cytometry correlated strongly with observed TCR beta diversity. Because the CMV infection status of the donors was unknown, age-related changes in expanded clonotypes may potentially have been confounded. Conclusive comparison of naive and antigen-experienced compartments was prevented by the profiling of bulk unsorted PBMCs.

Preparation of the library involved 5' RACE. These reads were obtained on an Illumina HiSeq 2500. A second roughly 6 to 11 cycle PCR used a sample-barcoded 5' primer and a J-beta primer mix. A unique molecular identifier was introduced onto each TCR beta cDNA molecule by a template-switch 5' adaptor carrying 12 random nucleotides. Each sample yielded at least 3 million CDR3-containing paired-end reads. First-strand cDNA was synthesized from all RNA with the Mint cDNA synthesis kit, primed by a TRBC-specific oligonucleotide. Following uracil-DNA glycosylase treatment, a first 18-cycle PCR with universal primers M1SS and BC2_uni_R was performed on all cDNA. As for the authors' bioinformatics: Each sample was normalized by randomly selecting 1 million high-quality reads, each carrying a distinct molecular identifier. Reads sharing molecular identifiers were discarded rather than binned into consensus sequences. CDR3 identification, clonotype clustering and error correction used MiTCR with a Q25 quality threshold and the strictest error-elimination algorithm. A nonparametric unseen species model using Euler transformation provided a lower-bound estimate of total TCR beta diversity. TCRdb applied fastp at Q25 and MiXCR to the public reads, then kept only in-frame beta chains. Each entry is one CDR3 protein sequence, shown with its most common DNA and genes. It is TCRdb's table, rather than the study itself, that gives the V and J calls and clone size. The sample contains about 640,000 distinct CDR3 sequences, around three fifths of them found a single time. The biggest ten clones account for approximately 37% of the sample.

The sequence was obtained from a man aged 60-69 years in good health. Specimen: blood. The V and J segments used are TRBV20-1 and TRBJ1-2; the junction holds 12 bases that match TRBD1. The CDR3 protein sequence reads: CRASGDRGRDYGYTF. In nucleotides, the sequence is TGCCGTGCTAGTGGGGACAGGGGGCGCGACTATGGCTACACCTTC.